One sample yielded the 18 T cell receptor beta chains listed below, sequenced in a study of radiation and T cells in renal cell carcinoma. The repertoire was sequenced with immunoSEQ multiplex PCR; TCRdb's copy has only in-frame clones and lacks some. The table lists about 130,000 clones, around nine tenths of them singletons. Time point of the sample: baseline pretreatment blood. Treatment described: 15 Gy SBRT to primary tumor, nephrectomy 4 weeks later. The sequenced sample was blood, obtained from a patient whose treatment included radiotherapy and nephrectomy. These receptors originate from a woman aged 45-59 years with renal cell carcinoma.

CDR3 coding DNA: TGTGCCAGTAGTATGCCCTATGCCCGGCGAGCTAACTATGGCTACACCTTC. Its translation: CASSMPYARRANYGYTF. The rearrangement joins TRBV19 to TRBJ1-2; D unresolved. Trimming took off 3 bases at V and 0 bases at J, with 17 bases between the two ends. The germline V gene has CDR1 LNHDA and CDR2 SQIVND (reference sequence). This CDR3 comprises 17 residues.

The chain uses TRBV6-5 and TRBJ1-4; D is ambiguous. The CDR3 spans 14 residues. Germline V lookup: CDR1 MNHEY, CDR2 SVGAGI. The ends were cut back, 4 bases at V and 12 bases at J, with 18 bases in the middle. CDR3 bases: TGTGCCAGCAGTTTTGGGCAGGATTTTTATCAACTGTTTTTT. It codes for CASSFGQDFYQLFF.

This clone was found a few times. This chain joins TRBV19 and TRBJ1-2; maybe TRBD1 (6 bases). V was shortened by 7 bases and J by 4 bases, with 10 bases between the two germline ends. The CDR3 runs to 12 residues. Germline CDR1 LNHDA, CDR2 SQIVND (reference sequence). The CDR3 spells CASKNRAYGYTF. DNA for the CDR3: TGTGCCAGTAAGAACAGGGCCTATGGCTACACCTTC.

This chain uses TRBV2 with TRBJ1-1, with TRBD1 identical over 10 bases. Germline trimming cut 7 bases from V and 10 bases from J; bases unmatched to any gene: 3. This CDR3 is built from 11 residues. Per germline, CDR1 SNHLY and CDR2 FYNNEI. CDR3 residues: CASIRDRGAFF. The CDR3 DNA reads as TGTGCCAGCATCAGGGACAGGGGAGCTTTCTTT.

The rearrangement joins TRBV9 to TRBJ1-1; TRBD1 is a possible D gene (5 bases). The ends were cut back, 1 base at V and 8 bases at J, with 15 bases in the middle. This CDR3 has 14 residues. Germline loops: CDR1 SGDLS, CDR2 YYNGEE. CDR3 coding DNA: TGTGCCAGCAGCGTATCAGGGAGTATCCAGGAAGCTTTCTTT. This encodes CASSVSGSIQEAFF.

The genes are TRBV12-5 and TRBJ2-2; D ambiguous. V was trimmed by 6 bases and J by 4 bases, leaving 9 bases between them. There are 13 residues in the CDR3. CDR1 LGHNT and CDR2 FRNRAP come from the germline V gene. The CDR3 loop reads CASGPDTTGELFF. The CDR3 DNA follows: TGTGCTAGTGGGCCCGATACCACCGGGGAGCTGTTTTTT.

The gene calls are TRBV4-2 and TRBJ2-3; 13 positions agree with TRBD2. CDR3 length equals 17 residues. Trimming cost V 1 base and J 2 bases; bases outside gene matches: 3. Germline CDR1 and CDR2: LGHNA and YNFKEQ. CDR3 coding DNA: TGTGCCAGCAGCCAAGGACTAGCGGGGGGAAACACAGATACGCAGTATTTT. Its translation: CASSQGLAGGNTDTQYF.

This clone was seen more than once but under ten times. This sequence joins TRBV7-6 and TRBJ2-1, with D perhaps TRBD1 or TRBD2 (5 bases each). V was cut by 5 bases and J by 4 bases, with 18 bases left in between. This CDR3 comprises 16 residues. The germline V gene encodes CDR1 SGHVS and CDR2 FNYEAQ. The CDR3 reads CASSDTGRGWYNEQFF. Written as DNA, the CDR3 is TGTGCCAGCAGCGACACAGGCCGGGGTTGGTACAATGAGCAGTTCTTC.

V gene TRBV30 combines with J gene TRBJ1-2, with TRBD1 matching 7 bases. Per germline, CDR1 GTSNPN and CDR2 SVGIG (reference sequence). This CDR3 is 13 amino acids long. V was clipped by 4 bases and J by 1 base; unmatched bases: 3. The CDR3 region has the DNA TGTGCCTGGATGGGGGACAGTAACTATGGCTACACCTTC. This encodes CAWMGDSNYGYTF. Looking up the rest from reference TRBV30 and TRBJ1-2 gives the full variable domain: SQTIHQWPATLVQPVGSPLSLECTVEGTSNPNLYWYRQAAGRGLQLLFYSVGIGQISSEVPQNLSASRPQDRQFILSSKKLLLSDSGFYLCAWMGDSNYGYTFGSGTRLTVV.

With respect to this clone: The same CDR3 arises from other DNA sequences in this sample as well. The chain has TRBV6-5 and TRBJ1-2; D gene unclear. The CDR3 runs 12 residues. Germline V gene lookup returns CDR1 MNHEY and CDR2 SVGAGI. Trimming took 4 bases from V and 2 from J, leaving 5 bases between them. The CDR3: CASSSPNYGYTF. CDR3 nucleotide sequence: TGTGCCAGCAGTTCTCCAAACTATGGCTACACCTTC.

J is TRBJ1-2 and V is TRBV4-3; D is ambiguous. There are 16 residues in the CDR3. V was pared by 0 bases and J by 3 bases, with 14 bases between. Germline V lookup: CDR1 LGHNA, CDR2 YSLEER. The CDR3: CASSQDLTLGDYGYTF. CDR3 nucleotide sequence: TGCGCCAGCAGCCAAGATTTGACCCTGGGTGACTATGGCTACACCTTC.

This rearrangement joins TRBV9 to TRBJ1-2; D gene ambiguous. The CDR3 has 14 residues. Germline CDR1 and CDR2: SGDLS and YYNGEE. V lost 3 bases and J lost 1, with 10 bases in between. DNA of the CDR3: TGTGCCAGCAGCGCCGGTGGGTTTAACTATGGCTACACCTTC. Encoded protein: CASSAGGFNYGYTF.

The CDR3 loop reads CASSFETSYEQYF. CDR3 in DNA: TGCGCCAGCAGCTTCGAGACCTCCTACGAGCAGTACTTC. This chain uses TRBV5-1 with TRBJ2-7; no clear D. V dropped 2 bases and J dropped 0 bases, with 6 bases sitting between them. Germline V CDR1 and CDR2: SGHRS, YFSETQ. The length of the CDR3 is 13 residues.

The chain joins TRBV6-1 to TRBJ2-7, with D possibly matching TRBD2 (6 bases). The CDR3 loop spans 15 amino acids. From germline, CDR1 is MNHNS and CDR2 SASEGT. V was pared by 2 bases and J by 1 base, with 12 bases between. CDR3 protein: CASSESGGTSYEQYF. The CDR3, as DNA: TGTGCCAGCAGTGAAAGTGGGGGGACTTCCTACGAGCAGTACTTC.

The chain couples TRBV5-6 to TRBJ2-7; 7 bases are shared with TRBD1. CDR1 is SGHDT, CDR2 YYEEEE, per germline. J gave up 3 bases and V 3 bases, and 9 bases lay outside the gene matches. This CDR3 contains 15 residues. This CDR3 is CASSSSDRRGYEQYF. Written as DNA, the CDR3 is TGTGCCAGCAGCTCCTCGGACAGGAGAGGCTACGAGCAGTACTTC.

This chain uses TRBV6-6 with TRBJ2-7; possible D gene TRBD2, 6 bases. Germline values: CDR1 MNHNY, CDR2 SVGAGI (reference sequence). The CDR3 covers 13 residues. Trimming stripped 2 bases from V and 5 bases from J, with 10 bases between. The CDR3 region has the DNA TGTGCCAGCAGTTACGAGGCTAGCGACGAGCAGTACTTC. Residues: CASSYEASDEQYF.

This chain connects TRBV10-3 to TRBJ1-2; TRBD1 is a possible D gene (6 bases). The CDR3 contains 15 residues. The V end lost 2 bases, the J end lost 0 bases, and 10 bases lay between the germline ends. Germline CDR1 reads ENHRY; CDR2 reads SYGVKD. CDR3 sequence: CAISEGQNTNYGYTF. Here the CDR3 DNA reads TGTGCCATCAGTGAGGGACAGAATACTAACTATGGCTACACCTTC.

The table lists this clone with a count of one. The gene calls are TRBV29-1 and TRBJ2-3; D not resolved. Trimming left V 2 bases short and J 4 bases short, with 16 bases between. CDR3 length: 15 amino acids. Germline V gene lookup returns CDR1 SQVTM and CDR2 ANQGSEA. The CDR3 spells CSVEIKLGNSDTQYF. The CDR3 region has the DNA TGCAGCGTTGAAATTAAGTTGGGTAATTCAGATACGCAGTATTTT.